Listed here are 29 T cell receptor beta chains from one sample, sequenced in a study of shared clonotypes between healthy human individuals. This table comes from immunoSEQ multiplex PCR, and its TCRdb copy is limited to in-frame clones, with some not included. The sample shows around 2.3 million clones, approximately 96% of them seen only once. The sequenced material came from naive CD4+ T cells sorted from blood. Subset defined: CD45RA+ positively selected. The receptor source for this set is a man younger than 35 in good health.

The V call is TRBV27, the J call TRBJ1-4; D not certain. The CDR3 has 14 residues. Trimming cost V 3 bases and J 11 bases, with 16 bases left between them. Germline values: CDR1 MNHEY, CDR2 SMNVEV (reference sequence). Written as DNA, the CDR3 is TGTGCCAGCAGTTTGACGGCGGGGTTGAGGAAACTGTTTTTT. Translation: CASSLTAGLRKLFF.

The sample holds one count of this clone. The rearrangement uses TRBV2 and TRBJ1-2; the D is unclear. Germline-derived CDR1 and CDR2 are SNHLY and FYNNEI. V was clipped by 6 bases and J by 8 bases, with 13 bases between them. The CDR3 runs 12 residues. CDR3: CASSPGSGGYTF. The CDR3 nucleotides are TGTGCCAGCAGCCCAGGAAGCGGGGGCTACACCTTC.

V is TRBV18 and J is TRBJ1-1; D remains ambiguous. V dropped 4 bases and J dropped 0 bases, with 12 bases sitting between them. Germline CDR1 is KGHSH and CDR2 is LQKENI. CDR3 length equals 15 residues. The CDR3 DNA follows: TGTGCCAGCTCACTCTATTCCGGGATGAACACTGAAGCTTTCTTT. Protein sequence: CASSLYSGMNTEAFF.

V is TRBV7-9 and J is TRBJ2-1; 8 bases fit TRBD1. The CDR3 is 15 amino acids. In germline, CDR1 is SEHNR, CDR2 FQNEAQ (reference sequence). The V segment lost 0 bases and the J segment 4 bases; nucleotides outside the gene matches: 2. CDR3 in DNA: TGTGCCAGCAGCTTAGCGGGACAGGTATACAATGAGCAGTTCTTC. Translated: CASSLAGQVYNEQFF.

This clone has only a few counts. The chain has TRBV2 and TRBJ1-6; D ambiguous. Germline lookup yields CDR1 SNHLY and CDR2 FYNNEI. The CDR3 spans 13 residues. Trimming took 6 bases from V and 13 from J, leaving 16 bases between them. The CDR3 reads CASSGPPSSPLHF. The DNA for the CDR3 is TGTGCCAGCAGCGGGCCCCCCAGCTCTCCCCTCCACTTT.

The count of this clone is one. This rearrangement joins TRBV4-1 to TRBJ2-7; 12 positions match TRBD2. Germline CDR1 MGHRA, CDR2 YSYEKL. The CDR3 spans 18 residues. Trimming at V came to 0 bases and at J to 4 bases, leaving 10 bases not matched to a gene. The CDR3 DNA is TGCGCCAGCAGCCAAGATCTATTACTAGCGGGAGGACGGTACGAGCAGTACTTC. Its protein product is CASSQDLLLAGGRYEQYF.

The rearrangement uses TRBV2 and TRBJ2-7, with 7 bases that match TRBD1. Trimming removed 5 bases from V and 1 base from J; junction bases left unmatched: 2. CDR1 is SNHLY and CDR2 is FYNNEI in the germline V gene. The CDR3 sequence is 13 residues long. The CDR3 region has the DNA TGTGCCAGCAGTCCGGGACAGTCCTACGAGCAGTACTTC. Encoded protein: CASSPGQSYEQYF.

The rearrangement joins TRBV6-1 to TRBJ1-2; the match to TRBD1 covers 8 bases. The CDR3 runs 15 residues. Losses at the gene ends were 0 bases for V and 4 bases for J; bases not matched to a gene: 4. Germline loops: CDR1 MNHNS, CDR2 SASEGT. CDR3 in DNA: TGTGCCAGCAGTGAAGCCCTCGGGACAGGCTATGGCTACACCTTC. Translating it yields CASSEALGTGYGYTF.

As regards this clone: The sample carries other DNA sequences with the same CDR3. The V call is TRBV5-6, the J call TRBJ1-6, with D possibly matching TRBD1 (5 bases). The length of the CDR3 is 14 residues. V was clipped by 0 bases and J by 7 bases, with 8 bases between them. CDR1 and CDR2 from the germline V gene are SGHDT and YYEEEE. In DNA form, the CDR3 reads TGTGCCAGCAGCTTGGTAGGGGTGAATTCACCCCTCCACTTT. It specifies CASSLVGVNSPLHF. The full variable domain, completed using reference TRBV5-6 and TRBJ1-6, is DAGVTQSPTHLIKTRGQQVTLRCSPKSGHDTVSWYQQALGQGPQFIFQYYEEEERQRGNFPDRFSGHQFPNYSSELNVNALLLGDSALYLCASSLVGVNSPLHFGNGTRLTVT.

J is TRBJ2-1 and V is TRBV5-1; D is possibly TRBD1 or TRBD2 (5 bases each). The germline CDR1 and CDR2 sequences are SGHRS and YFSETQ. The CDR3 is made up of 13 amino acids. Trimming left V 4 bases short and J 14 bases short, with 19 bases between. The CDR3 protein is CASSRGFEDGEFF. The CDR3 DNA sequence: TGCGCCAGCAGCCGGGGCTTCGAGGACGGGGAGTTCTTC.

The V gene is TRBV30, the J gene TRBJ2-7; TRBD2 agrees at 8 bases. Losses at the gene ends were 0 bases for V and 7 bases for J; bases not matched to a gene: 14. CDR3 length equals 16 residues. Germline lookup yields CDR1 GTSNPN and CDR2 SVGIG (reference sequence). The CDR3: CAWSVERTSPAKEQYF. CDR3 sequence (DNA): TGTGCCTGGAGTGTCGAGCGGACTAGCCCCGCCAAGGAGCAGTACTTC.

This chain joins TRBV27 and TRBJ1-3; D may be TRBD1 (5 bases). The CDR3 runs to 14 residues. The germline CDR1 and CDR2 sequences are MNHEY and SMNVEV (reference sequence). V gave up 7 bases and J gave up 4 bases, with 14 bases separating them. CDR3 amino acids: CASTNPGAGNTIYF. Here the CDR3 DNA reads TGTGCCAGCACGAACCCTGGGGCAGGAAACACCATATATTTT.

V gene TRBV6-5 combines with J gene TRBJ1-1; D uncertain. Trimming stripped 4 bases from V and 2 bases from J, with 8 bases between. Looked up from germline, CDR1 is MNHEY and CDR2 is SVGAGI. The CDR3 runs to 13 residues. The CDR3 spells CASSFAVNTEAFF. The CDR3 coding sequence is TGTGCCAGCAGTTTTGCGGTTAACACTGAAGCTTTCTTT.

The genes are TRBV6-1 and TRBJ2-5; D not resolved. The V gene's germline CDR1 is MNHNS and CDR2 SASEGT. Trimming left V 0 bases short and J 7 bases short, with 15 bases between. The CDR3 loop spans 15 amino acids. CDR3 in amino acids: CASSEAGRYSGTQYF. In DNA, the CDR3 is TGTGCCAGCAGTGAAGCGGGCCGCTACAGTGGGACCCAGTACTTC.

Concerning this clone: Distinct nucleotide sequences in the sample also encode this CDR3. The rearrangement links TRBV6-6 to TRBJ1-6; no definite D call. This CDR3 has 14 amino acids. Looked up from germline, CDR1 is MNHNY and CDR2 is SVGAGI (reference sequence). Between the trimmed V and J ends, which lost 2 bases and 5 bases, there was a span of 7 bases. The CDR3 DNA is TGTGCCAGCAGTTACCCGGAAGATAATTCACCCCTCCACTTT. Translated, it gives CASSYPEDNSPLHF.

Remarks on this clone: The same CDR3 also results from other DNA sequences found in this sample. The chain has TRBV6-6 and TRBJ1-3; no reliable D call. The CDR3 length is 13 residues. The V end was cut by 2 bases, the J end by 0 bases, with 2 bases between. Germline lookup yields CDR1 MNHNY and CDR2 SVGAGI (reference sequence). The CDR3 DNA sequence: TGTGCCAGCAGTTACAGCTCTGGAAACACCATATATTTT. Amino acids: CASSYSSGNTIYF.

This clone showed up just once. The chain employs TRBV5-6 and TRBJ1-2; D unresolved. The CDR3 has 15 amino acids. V dropped 2 bases and J dropped 4 bases, with 15 bases sitting between them. Germline V CDR1 and CDR2: SGHDT, YYEEEE. CDR3 nucleotide sequence: TGTGCCAGCAGCTTCTTTAGCGGGGAGACCTATGGCTACACCTTC. This gives the protein CASSFFSGETYGYTF. Looking up the rest from reference TRBV5-6 and TRBJ1-2 gives the full variable domain: DAGVTQSPTHLIKTRGQQVTLRCSPKSGHDTVSWYQQALGQGPQFIFQYYEEEERQRGNFPDRFSGHQFPNYSSELNVNALLLGDSALYLCASSFFSGETYGYTFGSGTRLTVV.

The rearrangement joins TRBV7-2 to TRBJ1-1; tentative D call: TRBD1 (6 bases). The V end lost 4 bases, the J end lost 3 bases, and 12 bases lay between the germline ends. Germline CDR1 reads SGHTA; CDR2 reads FQGNSA. The CDR3 has 14 amino acids. The CDR3: CASSSDRTYTEAFF. In DNA, the CDR3 is TGTGCCAGCAGCTCCGACAGGACTTACACTGAAGCTTTCTTT.

This rearrangement joins TRBV6-5 to TRBJ2-1; 10 nucleotides line up with TRBD2. V trimming: 0 bases; J trimming: 4 bases; junction bases outside the gene matches: 3. The CDR3 consists of 16 residues. The V gene's germline CDR1 is MNHEY and CDR2 SVGAGI. CDR3 loop: CASSYSRTSGYNEQFF. Written as DNA, the CDR3 is TGTGCCAGCAGTTACTCGAGGACTAGCGGTTACAATGAGCAGTTCTTC.

V is TRBV19 and J is TRBJ2-5, with TRBD2 matching over 9 bases. CDR3 length: 15 residues. Trimming cost V 6 bases and J 4 bases; bases outside gene matches: 9. The germline gives CDR1 LNHDA, CDR2 SQIVND (reference sequence). CDR3: CASSASGLATETQYF. CDR3 coding DNA: TGTGCCAGTAGCGCCTCCGGACTAGCGACAGAGACCCAGTACTTC.

The chain carries TRBV2 and TRBJ1-6, with a possible D match to TRBD1 (5 bases). CDR3 length: 13 amino acids. The V end was cut by 11 bases, the J end by 7 bases, with 15 bases between. CDR1 is SNHLY, CDR2 FYNNEI, per germline. The CDR3 DNA reads as TGTGCCGGGGGAGGGGCCAAAAATTCACCCCTCCACTTT. Translated, it gives CAGGGAKNSPLHF.

This clone has a handful of counts. The V and J genes are TRBV5-6 and TRBJ1-1; D unclear. Trimming shortened V by 3 bases and J by 7 bases, and 10 bases separated the two germline ends. Germline CDR1 and CDR2: SGHDT and YYEEEE. The CDR3 covers 12 residues. CDR3 amino acids: CASSSSTGEAFF. The CDR3 DNA follows: TGTGCCAGCAGCTCATCAACGGGTGAAGCTTTCTTT.

V gene TRBV5-1 combines with J gene TRBJ1-1; 7 nucleotides match TRBD1. This CDR3 comprises 14 residues. Germline V gene data show CDR1 as SGHRS and CDR2 as YFSETQ. Trimming at V came to 6 bases and at J to 1 base, leaving 6 bases not matched to a gene. The CDR3 DNA reads TGCGCCAGCACTCGACAGGGAACGAACACTGAAGCTTTCTTT. Translating it yields CASTRQGTNTEAFF.

V and J are TRBV6-6 and TRBJ1-6; D call uncertain. With 10 bases removed from V and 7 bases from J, the gap between germline ends came to 11 bases. The germline gives CDR1 MNHNY, CDR2 SVGAGI (reference sequence). The CDR3 length is 12 residues. The CDR3 loop is CATKGGNSPLHF. DNA of the CDR3: TGTGCCACCAAGGGTGGAAATTCACCCCTCCACTTT.

The chain joins TRBV6-5 to TRBJ2-7; D is tentatively TRBD1 or TRBD2 (5 bases each). The CDR3 loop spans 16 amino acids. With 0 bases removed from V and 1 base from J, the gap between germline ends came to 13 bases. Germline values: CDR1 MNHEY, CDR2 SVGAGI. CDR3 loop: CASSYSLGTGSYEQYF. DNA for the CDR3: TGTGCCAGCAGTTACTCCCTCGGGACGGGTTCCTACGAGCAGTACTTC.

This clone was seen once. The chain couples TRBV4-1 to TRBJ1-6; no reliable D call. The CDR3 has 18 residues. Trimming cost V 0 bases and J 0 bases, with 12 bases left between them. The germline CDR1 and CDR2 sequences are MGHRA and YSYEKL. In DNA, the CDR3 is TGCGCCAGCAGCCAAGATCGGGGTCTGAGCTCCTATAATTCACCCCTCCACTTT. Its translation is CASSQDRGLSSYNSPLHF.

This clone was seen a single time. The V and J genes are TRBV2 and TRBJ1-5, with TRBD1 identical over 7 bases. The CDR3 spans 13 residues. Trimming at V came to 10 bases and at J to 6 bases, leaving 9 bases not matched to a gene. CDR1 SNHLY and CDR2 FYNNEI come from the germline V gene. The CDR3 region is CATSGGQGQPQHF. CDR3 nucleotide sequence: TGTGCCACCTCAGGGGGGCAGGGTCAGCCCCAGCATTTT.

The CDR3 nucleotides read TGTGCCAGCAGCTTAGGGGGTAGGGCTGAAGCTTTCTTT. Residues: CASSLGGRAEAFF. The chain combines TRBV11-2 with TRBJ1-1; D remains unclear. Trimming shortened V by 1 base and J by 6 bases, and 9 bases separated the two germline ends. CDR1 SGHAT and CDR2 FQNNGV come from the germline V gene. The CDR3 has 13 amino acids.

The chain carries TRBV6-5 and TRBJ1-2; 9 bases agree with TRBD1. Germline V gene data show CDR1 as MNHEY and CDR2 as SVGAGI. J was trimmed by 7 bases and V by 10 bases; bases with no gene match: 10. The CDR3 runs to 13 residues. The DNA for the CDR3 is TGTGCCACTGCTCCGGGACAGGGAACTGGCTACACCTTC. Amino acids: CATAPGQGTGYTF.